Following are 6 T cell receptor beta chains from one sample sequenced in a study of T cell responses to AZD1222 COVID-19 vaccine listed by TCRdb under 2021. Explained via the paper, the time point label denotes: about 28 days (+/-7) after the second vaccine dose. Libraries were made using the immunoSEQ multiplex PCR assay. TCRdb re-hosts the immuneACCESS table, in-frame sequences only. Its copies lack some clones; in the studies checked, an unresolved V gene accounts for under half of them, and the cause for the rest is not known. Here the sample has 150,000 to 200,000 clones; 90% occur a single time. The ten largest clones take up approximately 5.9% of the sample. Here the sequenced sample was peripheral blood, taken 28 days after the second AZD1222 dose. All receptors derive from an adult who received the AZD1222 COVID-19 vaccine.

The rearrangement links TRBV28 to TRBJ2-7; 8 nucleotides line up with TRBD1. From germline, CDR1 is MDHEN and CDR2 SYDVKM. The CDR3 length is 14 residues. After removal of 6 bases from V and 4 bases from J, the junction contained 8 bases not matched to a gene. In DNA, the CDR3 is TGTGCCAGCAGGAGGACAGGGCCGGAATACGAGCAGTACTTC. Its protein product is CASRRTGPEYEQYF.

CDR3 nucleotide sequence: TGTGCCAGCAGTTTATGGGGGGATGGCTACACCTTC. Translating it yields CASSLWGDGYTF. The rearrangement joins TRBV12-3 or TRBV12-4 to TRBJ1-2; D might be TRBD1 (5 bases). Deletions cut 2 bases from V and 6 bases from J, with 7 bases between. The CDR3 is 12 amino acids.

The CDR3 is CASSSQDRSNQPQHF. In DNA, the CDR3 is TGTGCCAGCAGTTCGCAGGACAGGAGCAATCAGCCCCAGCATTTT. The rearrangement uses TRBV28 and TRBJ1-5; TRBD1 agrees at 7 bases. Germline CDR1 reads MDHEN; CDR2 reads SYDVKM. J was trimmed by 1 base and V by 4 bases; bases with no gene match: 4. CDR3 length: 15 amino acids. The full variable domain, completed using reference TRBV28 and TRBJ1-5, is DVKVTQSSRYLVKRTGEKVFLECVQDMDHENMFWYRQDPGLGLRLIYFSYDVKMKEKGDIPEGYSVSREKKERFSLILESASTNQTSMYLCASSSQDRSNQPQHFGDGTRLSIL.

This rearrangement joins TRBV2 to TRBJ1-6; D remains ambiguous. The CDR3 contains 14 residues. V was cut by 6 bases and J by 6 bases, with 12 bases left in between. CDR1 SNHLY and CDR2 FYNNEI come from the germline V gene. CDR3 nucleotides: TGTGCCAGCAGCCGAGAGGCCACTAATTCACCCCTCCACTTT. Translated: CASSREATNSPLHF.

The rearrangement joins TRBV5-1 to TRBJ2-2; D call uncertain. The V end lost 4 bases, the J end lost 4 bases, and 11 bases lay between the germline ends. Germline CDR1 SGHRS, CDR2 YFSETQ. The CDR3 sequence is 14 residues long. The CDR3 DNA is TGCGCCAGCAGCCCGGTCGTCAGCACCGGGGAGCTGTTTTTT. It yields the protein CASSPVVSTGELFF.

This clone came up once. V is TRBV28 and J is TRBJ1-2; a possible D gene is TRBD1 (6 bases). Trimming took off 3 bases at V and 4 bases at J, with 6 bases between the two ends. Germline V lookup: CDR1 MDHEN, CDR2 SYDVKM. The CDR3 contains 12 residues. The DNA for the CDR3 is TGTGCCAGCAGTTTGACAGGCTATGGCTACACCTTC. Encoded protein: CASSLTGYGYTF.